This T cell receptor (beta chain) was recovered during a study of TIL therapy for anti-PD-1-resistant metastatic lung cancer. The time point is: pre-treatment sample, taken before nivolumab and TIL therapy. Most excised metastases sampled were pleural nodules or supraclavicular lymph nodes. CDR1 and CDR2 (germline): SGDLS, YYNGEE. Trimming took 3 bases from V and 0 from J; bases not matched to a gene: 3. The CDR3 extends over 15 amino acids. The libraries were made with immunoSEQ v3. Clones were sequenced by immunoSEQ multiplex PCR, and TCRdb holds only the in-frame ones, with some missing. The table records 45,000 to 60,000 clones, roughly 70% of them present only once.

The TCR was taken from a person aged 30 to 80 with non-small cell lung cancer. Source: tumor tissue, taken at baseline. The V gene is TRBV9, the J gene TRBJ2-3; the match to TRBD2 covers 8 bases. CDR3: CASSGLAISTDTQYF. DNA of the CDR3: TGTGCCAGCAGCGGACTAGCGATAAGCACAGATACGCAGTATTTT.